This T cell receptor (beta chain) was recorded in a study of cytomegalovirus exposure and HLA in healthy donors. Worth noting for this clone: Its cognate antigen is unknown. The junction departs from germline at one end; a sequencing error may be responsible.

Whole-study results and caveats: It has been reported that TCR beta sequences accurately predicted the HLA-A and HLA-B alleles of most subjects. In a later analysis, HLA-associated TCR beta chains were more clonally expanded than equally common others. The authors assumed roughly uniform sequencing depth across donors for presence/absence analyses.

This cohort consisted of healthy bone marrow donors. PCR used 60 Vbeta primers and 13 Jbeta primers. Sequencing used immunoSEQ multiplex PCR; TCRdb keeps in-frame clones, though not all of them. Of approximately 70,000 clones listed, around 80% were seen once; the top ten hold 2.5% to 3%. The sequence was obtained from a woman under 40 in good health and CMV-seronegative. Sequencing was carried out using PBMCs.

The CDR3, as DNA: TGTTCCAGCAGCTTAGCGCGAGGACAGGGGAACACTGAAGCTTTCTTT. This codes for CSSSLARGQGNTEAFF. This chain links TRBV7-9 with TRBJ1-1; 8 bases line up with TRBD1. The length of the CDR3 is 16 residues. Germline CDR1 and CDR2: SEHNR and FQNEAQ (reference sequence).